A selection of T cell receptor beta chains follows, all from one sample in a study of blood T cell repertoires in COVID-19. The protocol was immunoSEQ multiplex PCR, while the TCRdb copy is restricted to in-frame clones and leaves out a portion. The sample records about 260,000 clones, 85% to 90% being singletons. The sequencing sample was made of PBMCs or T cells enriched from blood (not recorded which). These receptor sequences come from a woman aged 18-30 years who had recovered from COVID-19. CDR3s include the opening cysteine and the closing phenylalanine or tryptophan. A D gene is named only where the DNA matches it firmly. A row's size may be missing; if present it is once, few, many or a size class.

D gene,clone size,V gene,J gene,CDR3 protein,CDR3 DNA
NA,NA,TRBV20-1,TRBJ1-1,CSASWEGRLTEAFF,TGCAGTGCTAGTTGGGAGGGCCGCTTGACTGAAGCTTTCTTT
TRBD2,NA,TRBV6-4,TRBJ2-3,CASSLAGGTTDTQYF,TGTGCCAGCAGCTTAGCGGGGGGGACCACAGATACGCAGTATTTT
NA,once,TRBV6-5,TRBJ1-1,CASSYSTGGTNTEAFF,TGTGCCAGCAGTTACTCGACGGGGGGTACTAACACTGAAGCTTTCTTT
TRBD1,NA,TRBV7-9,TRBJ2-5,CASSLSGRGLETQYF,TGTGCCAGCAGCCTATCGGGCAGGGGGTTGGAGACCCAGTACTTC
NA,NA,TRBV5-6,TRBJ1-2,CASSLASTSGYTF,NA
TRBD1,NA,TRBV6-5,TRBJ1-6,CASILTGFGSLHF,TGTGCCAGCATTTTGACAGGGTTCGGGTCCCTCCACTTT
NA,NA,TRBV6-2/TRBV6-3,TRBJ2-3,CASSYETGMVTDTQYF,TGTGCCAGCAGTTACGAGACGGGGATGGTCACAGATACGCAGTATTTT
NA,NA,TRBV19,TRBJ2-6,CASSTLMEANSGANVLTF,TGTGCCAGTAGTACCCTAATGGAGGCCAACTCTGGGGCCAACGTCCTGACTTTC
NA,NA,TRBV4-1,TRBJ1-1,CASSPVPLGGALNTEAFF,TGCGCCAGCAGCCCAGTACCACTCGGGGGAGCGCTGAACACTGAAGCTTTCTTT
NA,NA,TRBV4-2,TRBJ2-3,CASSQPHLGGADTQYF,TGTGCCAGCAGCCAACCCCACCTAGGGGGGGCAGATACGCAGTATTTT
TRBD1,NA,TRBV10-3,TRBJ2-3,CAIKGQGGVTDTQYF,TGTGCCATCAAGGGACAGGGAGGTGTCACAGATACGCAGTATTTT
NA,NA,TRBV9,TRBJ2-7,CASSVGTASYEQYF,TGTGCCAGCAGCGTAGGGACAGCATCCTACGAGCAGTACTTC
TRBD2,once,TRBV9,TRBJ2-2,CASSHPAGGPNTGELFF,TGTGCCAGCAGCCACCCAGCGGGGGGGCCGAACACCGGGGAGCTGTTTTTT
NA,NA,TRBV28,TRBJ2-1,CASSLGSGNTYNEQFF,TGTGCCAGCAGTTTAGGATCGGGGAATACCTACAATGAGCAGTTCTTC
NA,NA,TRBV6-5,TRBJ2-5,CASSYSSKGETQYF,TGTGCCAGCAGTTACTCGAGCAAGGGGGAGACCCAGTACTTC
TRBD2,NA,TRBV13,TRBJ2-3,CASSFRASGGTDTQYF,TGTGCCAGCAGCTTTAGGGCTAGCGGGGGCACAGATACGCAGTATTTT
TRBD1,NA,TRBV18,TRBJ1-2,CASSRETGGRSGYTF,TGTGCCAGCTCACGAGAGACAGGGGGCAGATCGGGCTACACCTTC
NA,NA,TRBV9,TRBJ2-1,CASNIRGSGNEQFF,TGTGCCAGCAACATAAGGGGGTCCGGGAATGAGCAGTTCTTC
NA,NA,TRBV9,TRBJ1-2,CASSGGTLGYTF,TGTGCCAGCAGCGGAGGGACACTTGGCTACACCTTC
NA,once,TRBV30,TRBJ2-3,CAWSDWGVSTDTQYF,TGTGCCTGGAGTGACTGGGGGGTCAGCACAGATACGCAGTATTTT
NA,NA,TRBV10-3,TRBJ2-5,CAISEFRSGETQYF,TGTGCCATCAGTGAGTTCAGGAGCGGGGAGACCCAGTACTTC
NA,NA,TRBV10-3,TRBJ2-1,CAISDLSNEQFF,TGTGCCATCAGTGACCTAAGTAATGAGCAGTTCTTC
NA,NA,TRBV5-6,TRBJ1-2,CASSSTVNYGYTF,TGTGCCAGCAGCTCGACAGTTAACTATGGCTACACCTTC
NA,NA,TRBV11-3,TRBJ2-3,CASSSRATDTQYF,TGTGCCAGCAGCTCCAGGGCCACAGATACGCAGTATTTT
TRBD1,NA,TRBV18,TRBJ1-5,CASSPVGQGAPVQPQHF,TGTGCCAGCTCACCGGTCGGGCAGGGGGCACCTGTTCAGCCCCAGCATTTT
TRBD1,few,TRBV5-6,TRBJ2-3,CASSVITGAADTQYF,TGTGCCAGCAGCGTGATTACAGGGGCGGCAGATACGCAGTATTTT
NA,NA,TRBV29-1,TRBJ1-1,CSVDGDQGYTEAFF,TGCAGCGTTGATGGGGACCAGGGGTACACTGAAGCTTTCTTT
TRBD1,NA,TRBV5-1,TRBJ1-4,CASSLGQGAPNEKLFF,TGCGCCAGCAGCCTGGGACAGGGGGCGCCTAATGAAAAACTGTTTTTT
NA,NA,TRBV6-5,TRBJ1-4,CASSPGAADEKLFF,TGTGCCAGCAGTCCAGGCGCTGCTGATGAAAAACTGTTTTTT
NA,NA,TRBV18,TRBJ2-7,CASSPDSSYEQYF,TGTGCCAGCTCACCTGACAGCAGCTACGAGCAGTACTTC
NA,NA,TRBV5-1,TRBJ2-1,CASSLESGSRVNEQFF,TGCGCCAGCAGCTTGGAATCCGGGAGCCGGGTTAATGAGCAGTTCTTC
NA,NA,TRBV6-6,TRBJ1-4,CASRLRTATNEKLFF,TGTGCCAGCAGACTTAGGACAGCAACTAATGAAAAACTGTTTTTT
NA,NA,TRBV6-5,TRBJ1-6,CASSRPDRVNSPLHF,TGTGCCAGCAGCCGCCCCGACAGAGTTAATTCACCCCTCCACTTT
TRBD1,NA,TRBV5-4,TRBJ1-2,CASSSGTGLFHGYTF,TGTGCCAGCAGCTCTGGGACAGGGTTGTTCCATGGCTACACCTTC
TRBD1,NA,TRBV5-1,TRBJ1-5,CASSLGQEHQPQHF,TGCGCCAGCAGCCTAGGACAGGAACATCAGCCCCAGCATTTT
TRBD2,NA,TRBV20-1,TRBJ2-7,CSASNPISGETYEQYF,TGCAGTGCTAGTAATCCGATTAGCGGGGAGACCTACGAGCAGTACTTC
TRBD2,NA,TRBV7-2,TRBJ2-7,CASSFSGGRVNYEQYF,TGTGCCAGCAGTTTTTCGGGGGGGCGAGTGAACTACGAGCAGTACTTC
TRBD1,NA,TRBV30,TRBJ1-2,CAWSFWDRGYYGYTF,TGTGCCTGGAGTTTCTGGGACAGAGGATACTATGGCTACACCTTC
NA,NA,TRBV5-1,TRBJ1-6,CASSLAASSYNSPLHF,TGCGCCAGCAGCTTGGCTGCGAGCTCCTATAATTCACCCCTCCACTTT